Following are 5 T cell receptor beta chains from one sample sequenced in a study of cytomegalovirus exposure and HLA in healthy donors listed by TCRdb under 2017. The method behind the library was the immunoSEQ multiplex PCR assay. A mixture of 60 forward primers for TCR Vbeta segments and 13 reverse primers for TCR Jbeta segments was used in the multiplex PCR. In its TCRdb copy, this immuneACCESS table keeps in-frame sequences only and misses some clones. Where compared with another copy, unresolved V genes explain less than half of these, and the others have no known cause. In all, the sample holds some 200,000 clones, and under 85% of those were seen once. The ten top clones hold 2.5% to 3.5% of the sample. Sequenced input: PBMCs. The receptors originated from a female donor in good health and CMV-seronegative.

This clone has only one observation. This chain joins TRBV4-1 and TRBJ1-3; TRBD1 aligns across 7 bases. Germline V gives CDR1 MGHRA, CDR2 YSYEKL. V was pared by 3 bases and J by 0 bases, with 2 bases of the junction left unmatched. This CDR3 has 15 residues. CDR3 in DNA: TGCGCCAGCAGCCAGGGACAGAACTCTGGAAACACCATATATTTT. Translation gives CASSQGQNSGNTIYF.

The chain couples TRBV5-8 to TRBJ2-1; D not certain. V lost 0 bases and J lost 8, with 9 bases in between. The CDR3 totals 13 residues. CDR1 and CDR2 (germline): SGHTS, YDEGEE. CDR3 sequence reads: CASSLGSVDEQFF. The DNA of the CDR3 is TGTGCCAGCAGCTTGGGGAGCGTGGATGAGCAGTTCTTC. The complete variable domain, with remaining parts taken from reference TRBV5-8 and TRBJ2-1, reads EAGVTQSPTHLIKTRGQQATLRCSPISGHTSVYWYQQALGLGLQFLLWYDEGEERNRGNFPPRFSGRQFPNYSSELNVNALELEDSALYLCASSLGSVDEQFFGPGTRLTVL.

This clone was seen once. V usage is TRBV19 and J usage is TRBJ1-6; TRBD1 agrees at 9 bases. CDR1 and CDR2 from the germline V gene are LNHDA and SQIVND (reference sequence). Trimming at V came to 3 bases and at J to 14 bases, leaving 8 bases not matched to a gene. This CDR3 spans 14 amino acids. The CDR3 sequence is CASSISDRGRTLHF. In nucleotides, the CDR3 is TGTGCCAGTAGTATCTCGGACAGGGGTAGAACCCTCCACTTT.

This clone has a handful of counts. The V and J genes are TRBV7-7 and TRBJ2-5, with TRBD2 matching 12 bases. This CDR3 is built from 15 residues. From germline, CDR1 is SSHAT and CDR2 FNYEAQ (reference sequence). V shed 5 bases and J 5 bases; nucleotides not matched to a gene: 6. The CDR3 region has the DNA TGTGCCAGCAGCCCTAGCGGGGGGGCGGATGAGACCCAGTACTTC. Its protein is CASSPSGGADETQYF.

V is TRBV12-2 and J is TRBJ2-7; the D call TRBD2 from the table was never checked on the DNA. TRBV12-2 is annotated as a pseudogene. This CDR3 is built from 16 residues. CDR3 amino acids: CASRLAELGGGYEQYF. The CDR3, as DNA: TGTGCAAGTCGCTTAGCAGAACTAGGGGGGGGATACGAGCAGTACTTC.